The rows below give T cell receptor beta chains drawn from one sample of a study of PD-1 blockade in classical Hodgkin lymphoma. The data were produced by immunoSEQ multiplex PCR, yet TCRdb's version contains in-frame clones alone and is incomplete. The data hold about 7,100 clones, with about 78% observed a single time. Sequences were obtained from peripheral blood mononuclear cells (PBMCs). Every receptor here comes from a human donor with classical Hodgkin lymphoma. The CDR3 runs from the conserved cysteine through the conserved F or W. Fields, in order: clone size, V gene, J gene, D gene, CDR3 protein, CDR3 DNA. D genes are given only for firm matches. Size is stated for part of the rows, as once, few or many counts, or as a class when the clone is expanded.

-	TRBV2	TRBJ1-5	-	CASSEGAPGAGQPQHF	TGTGCCAGCAGTGAAGGGGCCCCGGGGGCGGGTCAGCCCCAGCATTTT
-	TRBV11-2	TRBJ2-3	TRBD2	CASTITGAGGTDTQYF	TGTGCCAGCACTATAACCGGAGCGGGGGGCACAGATACGCAGTATTTT
-	TRBV5-1	TRBJ2-5	-	CASSSQETQYF	TGCGCCAGCAGCTCCCAAGAGACCCAGTACTTC
-	TRBV7-2	TRBJ2-3	-	CASSLVGTGFTDTQYF	TGTGCCAGCAGCTTAGTTGGGACTGGATTCACAGATACGCAGTATTTT
-	TRBV5-1	TRBJ2-1	-	CASSLEGHNEQFF	TGCGCCAGCAGCTTGGAGGGTCACAATGAGCAGTTCTTC
few	TRBV4-2	TRBJ2-5	TRBD2	CASSQEGTGGQETQYF	TGTGCCAGCAGCCAAGAAGGGACGGGGGGGCAAGAGACCCAGTACTTC
once	TRBV2	TRBJ2-7	-	CASGLHSYEQYF	TGTGCCTCGGGTCTGCACTCCTACGAGCAGTACTTC
-	TRBV5-1	TRBJ1-1	TRBD1	CASSQSRTGGNTEAFF	TGCGCCAGCAGCCAAAGCCGAACAGGGGGAAACACTGAAGCTTTCTTT
-	TRBV2	TRBJ1-5	-	CASSEARGNQPQHF	TGTGCCAGCAGTGAAGCGAGGGGAAATCAGCCCCAGCATTTT
-	TRBV7-9	TRBJ1-1	TRBD1	CASSLTGGGKSEAFF	TGTGCCAGCAGCTTGACAGGGGGCGGTAAGAGTGAAGCTTTCTTT
-	TRBV5-6	TRBJ2-7	-	CASSLEATYEQYF	TGTGCCAGCAGCTTGGAGGCTACCTACGAGCAGTACTTC
-	TRBV2	TRBJ2-1	TRBD2	CASSLLRGDNEQFF	TGTGCCAGCAGCCTCCTACGGGGGGATAATGAGCAGTTCTTC
-	TRBV9	TRBJ1-1	-	CASSPMVGSTEAFF	TGTGCCAGCAGCCCCATGGTCGGGAGCACTGAAGCTTTCTTT
-	TRBV6-5	TRBJ2-1	-	CASSPAADEQFF	TGTGCCAGCAGTCCGGCGGCGGACGAGCAGTTCTTC
-	TRBV5-2	TRBJ1-2	-	CASNTRREYDGYTF	TGTGCCAGCAACACGCGTCGAGAGTACGATGGCTACACCTTC
-	TRBV5-4	TRBJ1-2	-	CASSRQDSNYGYTF	TGTGCCAGCAGCCGTCAGGACTCTAACTATGGCTACACCTTC
once	TRBV6-6	TRBJ1-2	TRBD1	CASSYFGTAYYGYTF	TGTGCCAGCAGTTATTTCGGGACAGCCTACTATGGCTACACCTTC
-	TRBV1	TRBJ1-5	-	CTSRQAERKGQPQHF	TGCACCAGCAGACAGGCCGAGAGAAAGGGTCAGCCCCAGCATTTT
few	TRBV6-1	TRBJ1-5	TRBD1	CASSFTGGEPQHF	TGTGCCAGCAGTTTTACAGGGGGGGAGCCCCAGCATTTT
-	TRBV10-3	TRBJ1-2	-	CAIKAFYGYTF	TGTGCCATCAAAGCCTTCTATGGCTACACCTTC
-	TRBV5-8	TRBJ1-1	TRBD1	CASSLQGARTEAFF	TGTGCCAGCAGCTTACAGGGGGCGAGGACTGAAGCTTTCTTT
-	TRBV10-2	TRBJ2-7	-	CASSDSLLEQYF	TGCGCCAGCAGTGATAGTTTACTCGAGCAGTACTTC
-	TRBV6-1	TRBJ2-7	-	CASSVEAFVEQYF	TGTGCCAGCAGCGTTGAAGCATTTGTTGAGCAGTACTTC
few	TRBV18	TRBJ1-6	-	CASSLDSRSPLHF	TGTGCCAGCTCACTTGACAGCAGGTCACCCCTCCACTTT
-	TRBV2	TRBJ1-1	TRBD1	CASSELGQANTEAFF	TGTGCCAGCAGTGAATTGGGACAGGCGAACACTGAAGCTTTCTTT
-	TRBV5-1	TRBJ2-3	TRBD2	CASSSGLAGGTDTQYF	TGCGCCAGCAGCTCGGGACTAGCGGGAGGAACAGATACGCAGTATTTT
-	TRBV7-2	TRBJ2-7	-	CASSRVGRLTYEQYF	TGTGCCAGCAGCCGAGTGGGGCGGCTTACCTACGAGCAGTACTTC